This T cell receptor beta chain was observed in a study of beta chain features in type 1 diabetes. Overall study: Examination of sorted cells across all samples involved over 95 million cells.

This clone has a handful of counts. Its antigen is currently unknown. The CDR3 consists of 16 residues. Germline CDR1 and CDR2: SQVTM and ANQGSEA. Trimming stripped 0 bases from V and 0 bases from J, with 12 bases between. The isolated RNA, all of it, was reverse transcribed, so expressed TCRB transcripts were what got sequenced. Produced via immunoSEQ multiplex PCR; TCRdb's table is partial and in-frame only. The table records about 740,000 clones, about an eighth of them present only once. Notes on the study in general: Moderate but significant shortening of TCRB CDR3s was recorded in all four CD4+ subsets from Type 1 diabetes patients.

Markers CD45RO/CCR7/CD25/CD127/CD95/CD27 served to sort CD4+ naive, central memory, regulatory and stem cell-like memory cells. This receptor was taken from a man aged 18-30 years with type 1 diabetes. The sequenced material came from naive CD4+ T cells from blood. The V and J genes are TRBV29-1 and TRBJ2-4; D unresolved. The CDR3 bases are TGCAGCGTTGAAGAGATGATGCGCCTAGCCAAAAACATTCAGTACTTC. Protein sequence: CSVEEMMRLAKNIQYF.